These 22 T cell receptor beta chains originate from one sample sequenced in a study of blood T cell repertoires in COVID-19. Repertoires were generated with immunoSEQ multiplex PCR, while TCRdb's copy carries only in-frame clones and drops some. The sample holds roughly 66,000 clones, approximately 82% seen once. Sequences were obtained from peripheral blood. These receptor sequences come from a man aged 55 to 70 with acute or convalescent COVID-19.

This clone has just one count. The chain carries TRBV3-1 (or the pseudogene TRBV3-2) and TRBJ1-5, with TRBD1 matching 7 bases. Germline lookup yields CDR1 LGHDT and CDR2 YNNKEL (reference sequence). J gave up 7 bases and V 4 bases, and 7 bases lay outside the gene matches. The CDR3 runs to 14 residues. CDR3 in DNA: TGTGCCAGCAGCCCCGGACAGGTATCCCAGCCCCAGCATTTT. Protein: CASSPGQVSQPQHF.

The CDR3 spells CSAGRDALQYF. CDR3 in DNA: TGCAGTGCTGGGAGGGACGCCCTTCAGTACTTC. V and J are TRBV20-1 and TRBJ2-7; TRBD2 matches at 7 bases. The CDR3 is 11 residues long. The germline CDR1 and CDR2 sequences are DFQATT and SNEGSKA (reference sequence). V lost 5 bases and J lost 10; bases outside the gene matches: 8.

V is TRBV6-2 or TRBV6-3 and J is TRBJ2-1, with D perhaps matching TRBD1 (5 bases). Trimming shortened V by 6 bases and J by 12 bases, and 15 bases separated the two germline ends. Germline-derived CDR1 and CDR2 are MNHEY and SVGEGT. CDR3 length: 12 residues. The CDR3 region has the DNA TGTGCCAGCAGCCTACAGGCTCGGCCGCAGTTCTTC. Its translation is CASSLQARPQFF.

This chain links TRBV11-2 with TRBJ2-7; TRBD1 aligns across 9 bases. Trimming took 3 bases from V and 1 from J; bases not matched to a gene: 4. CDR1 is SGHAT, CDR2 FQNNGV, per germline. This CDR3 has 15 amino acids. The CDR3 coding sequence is TGTGCCAGCAGCTTCTCGGGACAGGGATCCTACGAGCAGTACTTC. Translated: CASSFSGQGSYEQYF.

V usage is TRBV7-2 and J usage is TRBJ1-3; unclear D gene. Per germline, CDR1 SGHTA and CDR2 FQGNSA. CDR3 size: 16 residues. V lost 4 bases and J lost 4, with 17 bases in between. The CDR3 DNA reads TGTGCCAGCAGCTCAGAACTCCGGGGAGGAGGAAACACCATATATTTT. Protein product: CASSSELRGGGNTIYF. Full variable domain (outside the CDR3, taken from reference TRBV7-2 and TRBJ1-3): GAGVSQSPSNKVTEKGKDVELRCDPISGHTALYWYRQSLGQGLEFLIYFQGNSAPDKSGLPSDRFSAERTGGSVSTLTIQRTQQEDSAVYLCASSSELRGGGNTIYFGEGSWLTVV.

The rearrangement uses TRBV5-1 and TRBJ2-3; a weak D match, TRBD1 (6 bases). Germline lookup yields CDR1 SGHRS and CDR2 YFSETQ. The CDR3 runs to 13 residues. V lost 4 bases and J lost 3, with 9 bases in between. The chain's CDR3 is CASSPGTTDTQYF. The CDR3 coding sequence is TGCGCCAGCAGCCCGGGGACAACAGATACGCAGTATTTT.

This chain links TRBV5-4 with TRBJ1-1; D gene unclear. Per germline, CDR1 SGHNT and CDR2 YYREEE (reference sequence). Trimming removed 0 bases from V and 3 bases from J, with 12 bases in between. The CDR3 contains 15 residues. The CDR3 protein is CASSLDSRLYTEAFF. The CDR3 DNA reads TGTGCCAGCAGCTTGGACTCCAGGTTGTACACTGAAGCTTTCTTT. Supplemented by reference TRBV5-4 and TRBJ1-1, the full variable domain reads ETGVTQSPTHLIKTRGQQVTLRCSSQSGHNTVSWYQQALGQGPQFIFQYYREEENGRGNFPPRFSGLQFPNYSSELNVNALELDDSALYLCASSLDSRLYTEAFFGQGTRLTVV.

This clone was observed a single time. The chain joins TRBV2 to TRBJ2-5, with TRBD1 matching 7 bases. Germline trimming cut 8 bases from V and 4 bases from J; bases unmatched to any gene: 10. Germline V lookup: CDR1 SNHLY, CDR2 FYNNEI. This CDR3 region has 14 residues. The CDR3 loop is CASGLGQGVETQYF. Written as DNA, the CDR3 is TGTGCCAGCGGTTTGGGGCAGGGGGTAGAGACCCAGTACTTC.

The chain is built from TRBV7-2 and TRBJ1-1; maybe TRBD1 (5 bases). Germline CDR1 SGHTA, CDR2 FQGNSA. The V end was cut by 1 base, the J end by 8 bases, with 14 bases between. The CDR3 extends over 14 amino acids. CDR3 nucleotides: TGTGCCAGCAGCTTAGGGGCTCAGAGGACAGAAGCTTTCTTT. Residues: CASSLGAQRTEAFF.

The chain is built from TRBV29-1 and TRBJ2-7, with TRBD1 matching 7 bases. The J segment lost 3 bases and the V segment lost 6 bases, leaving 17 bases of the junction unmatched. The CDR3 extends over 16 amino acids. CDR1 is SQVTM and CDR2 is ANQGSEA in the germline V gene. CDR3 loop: CSVRYTGQLQDYEQYV. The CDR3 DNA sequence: TGCAGCGTCCGATATACGGGACAGCTGCAAGACTACGAGCAGTACGTC.

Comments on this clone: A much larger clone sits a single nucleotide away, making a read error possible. CDR3 loop: CASSPAGGNTGELFF. The CDR3 nucleotides are TGTGCCAGCAGCCCAGCGGGGGGGAACACCGGGGAGCTGTTTTTT. V and J are TRBV27 and TRBJ2-2; 9 bases match TRBD2. V gave up 6 bases and J gave up 1 base; unmatched junction bases: 3. Germline-derived CDR1 and CDR2 are MNHEY and SMNVEV (reference sequence). This CDR3 spans 15 amino acids.

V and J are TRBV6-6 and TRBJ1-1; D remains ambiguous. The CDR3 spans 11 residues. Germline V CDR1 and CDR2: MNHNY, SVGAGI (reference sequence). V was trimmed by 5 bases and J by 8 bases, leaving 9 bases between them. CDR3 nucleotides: TGTGCCAGCAGTCGATATCAAGAAGCTTTCTTT. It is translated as CASSRYQEAFF.

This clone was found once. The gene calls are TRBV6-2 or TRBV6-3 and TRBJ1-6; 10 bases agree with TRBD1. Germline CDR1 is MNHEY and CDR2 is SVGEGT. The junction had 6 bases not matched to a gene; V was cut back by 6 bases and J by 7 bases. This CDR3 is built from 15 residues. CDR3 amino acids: CASSLRTGGNSPLHF. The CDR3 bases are TGTGCCAGCAGCCTAAGGACAGGGGGAAATTCACCCCTCCACTTT.

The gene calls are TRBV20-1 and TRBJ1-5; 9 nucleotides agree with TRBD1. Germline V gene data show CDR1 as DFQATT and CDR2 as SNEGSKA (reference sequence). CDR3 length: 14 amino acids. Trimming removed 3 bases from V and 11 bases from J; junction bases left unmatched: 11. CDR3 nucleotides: TGCAGTGCTAGTTTCGGGACAGGGTATGAGGCCCAGCATTTT. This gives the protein CSASFGTGYEAQHF.

The CDR3 nucleotides read TGTGCAAGTCGCTTAGATTCGCGGGGGGAAAATGAAAAACTGTTTTTT. As protein: CASRLDSRGENEKLFF. The chain couples TRBV12-2 to TRBJ1-4. TRBV12-2 corresponds to a pseudogene. The CDR3 length is 16 residues.

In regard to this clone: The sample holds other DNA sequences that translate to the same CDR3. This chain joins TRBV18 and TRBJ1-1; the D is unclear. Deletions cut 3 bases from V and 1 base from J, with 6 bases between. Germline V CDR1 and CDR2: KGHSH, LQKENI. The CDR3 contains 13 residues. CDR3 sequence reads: CASSPLRNTEAFF. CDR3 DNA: TGTGCCAGCTCACCTCTAAGGAACACTGAAGCTTTCTTT.

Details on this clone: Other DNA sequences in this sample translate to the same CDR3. CDR3 sequence (DNA): TGCGCCAGCAGCAGGGGACAGGGGAACACTGAAGCTTTCTTT. Translated, it gives CASSRGQGNTEAFF. This chain connects TRBV5-1 to TRBJ1-1; TRBD1 aligns across 9 bases. V was pared by 4 bases and J by 1 base, with 2 bases of the junction left unmatched. CDR1 and CDR2 from the germline V gene are SGHRS and YFSETQ. The CDR3 consists of 14 residues.

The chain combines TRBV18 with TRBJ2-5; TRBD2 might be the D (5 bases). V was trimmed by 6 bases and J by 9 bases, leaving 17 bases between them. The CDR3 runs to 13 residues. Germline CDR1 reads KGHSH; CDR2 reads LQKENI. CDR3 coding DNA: TGTGCCAGCTCCCCCCCCCGGGGTCAGGCCCAGTACTTC. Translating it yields CASSPPRGQAQYF. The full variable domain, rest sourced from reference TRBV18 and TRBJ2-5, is NAGVMQNPRHLVRRRGQEARLRCSPMKGHSHVYWYRQLPEEGLKFMVYLQKENIIDESGMPKERFSAEFPKEGPSILRIQQVVRGDSAAYFCASSPPRGQAQYFGPGTRLLVL.

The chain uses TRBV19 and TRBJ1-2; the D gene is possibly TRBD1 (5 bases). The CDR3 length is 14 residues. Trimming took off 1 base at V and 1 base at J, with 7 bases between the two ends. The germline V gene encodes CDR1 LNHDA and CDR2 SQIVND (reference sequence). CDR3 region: CASSIAQGNYGYTF. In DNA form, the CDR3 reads TGTGCCAGTAGTATAGCCCAGGGTAACTATGGCTACACCTTC.

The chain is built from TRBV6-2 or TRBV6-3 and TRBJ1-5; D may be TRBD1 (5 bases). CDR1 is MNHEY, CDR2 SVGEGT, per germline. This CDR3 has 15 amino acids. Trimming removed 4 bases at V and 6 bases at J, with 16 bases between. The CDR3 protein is CASSSGEAGPQPQHF. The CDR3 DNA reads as TGTGCCAGCAGTTCGGGCGAGGCAGGGCCTCAGCCCCAGCATTTT.

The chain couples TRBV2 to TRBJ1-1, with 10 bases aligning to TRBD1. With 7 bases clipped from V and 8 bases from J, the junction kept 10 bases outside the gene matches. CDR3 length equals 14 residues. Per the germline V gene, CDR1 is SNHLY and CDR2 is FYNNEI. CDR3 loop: CASNQGQGTTEAFF. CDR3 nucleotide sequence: TGTGCCAGCAACCAGGGACAGGGGACAACAGAAGCTTTCTTT.

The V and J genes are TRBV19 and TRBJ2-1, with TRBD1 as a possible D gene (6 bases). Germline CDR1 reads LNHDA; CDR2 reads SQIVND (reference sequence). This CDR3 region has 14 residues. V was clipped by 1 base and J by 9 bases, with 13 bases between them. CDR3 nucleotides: TGTGCCAGTAGTATAGTGCAGGGGTCGGGTGAGCAGTTCTTC. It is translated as CASSIVQGSGEQFF.